Listed here is a single TCR beta chain. The antigen is unknown. The data originate from a study of shared clonotypes between healthy human individuals. Overall study: Per donor, CD8 memory used one plate, CD8 naive used two, CD4 memory used three and CD4 naive used three. General study results and limits: A handful of donors had approximately 4.6% of their naive CD4 clonotypes in common.

The authors distributed each subset's genomic DNA evenly over several immunoSEQ plates. Produced via immunoSEQ multiplex PCR; TCRdb's table is partial and in-frame only. Among roughly 2.2 million clones, 92% were seen once, and the ten largest hold approximately 0.41%. This CDR3 has 13 residues. Germline lookup yields CDR1 MNHNS and CDR2 SASEGT. The V gene lost 1 base and the J gene lost 10 bases, with 13 bases spanning the gap. This clonotype originated in a young man in good health. Some clones in this sample may be carry-over from other donors' samples. Sequenced: naive CD4+ T cells from PBMCs. Subset: CD45RA+ positively selected. This chain uses TRBV6-1 with TRBJ1-1; tentative D call: TRBD1 (5 bases). The CDR3 region has the DNA TGTGCCAGCAGTGAAGGACAGAGCCTCGGAGCTTTCTTT. Its protein product is CASSEGQSLGAFF.